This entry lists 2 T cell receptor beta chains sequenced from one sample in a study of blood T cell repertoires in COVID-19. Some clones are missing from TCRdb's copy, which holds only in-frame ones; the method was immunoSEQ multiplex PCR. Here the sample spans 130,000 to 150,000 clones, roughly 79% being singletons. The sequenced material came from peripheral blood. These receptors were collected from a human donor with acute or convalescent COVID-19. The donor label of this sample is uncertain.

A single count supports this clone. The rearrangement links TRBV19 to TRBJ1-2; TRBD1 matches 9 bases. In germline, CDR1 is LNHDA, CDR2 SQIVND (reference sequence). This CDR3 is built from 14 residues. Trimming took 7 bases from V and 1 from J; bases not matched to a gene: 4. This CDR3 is CASTLDRGNYGYTF. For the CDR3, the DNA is TGTGCCAGTACCTTGGACAGGGGTAACTATGGCTACACCTTC.

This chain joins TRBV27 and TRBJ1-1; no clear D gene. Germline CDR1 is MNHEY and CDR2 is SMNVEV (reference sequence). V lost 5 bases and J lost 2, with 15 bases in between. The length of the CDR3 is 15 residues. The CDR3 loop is CASSRGPGINTEAFF. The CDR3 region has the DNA TGTGCCAGCAGTCGCGGTCCGGGGATAAACACTGAAGCTTTCTTT.